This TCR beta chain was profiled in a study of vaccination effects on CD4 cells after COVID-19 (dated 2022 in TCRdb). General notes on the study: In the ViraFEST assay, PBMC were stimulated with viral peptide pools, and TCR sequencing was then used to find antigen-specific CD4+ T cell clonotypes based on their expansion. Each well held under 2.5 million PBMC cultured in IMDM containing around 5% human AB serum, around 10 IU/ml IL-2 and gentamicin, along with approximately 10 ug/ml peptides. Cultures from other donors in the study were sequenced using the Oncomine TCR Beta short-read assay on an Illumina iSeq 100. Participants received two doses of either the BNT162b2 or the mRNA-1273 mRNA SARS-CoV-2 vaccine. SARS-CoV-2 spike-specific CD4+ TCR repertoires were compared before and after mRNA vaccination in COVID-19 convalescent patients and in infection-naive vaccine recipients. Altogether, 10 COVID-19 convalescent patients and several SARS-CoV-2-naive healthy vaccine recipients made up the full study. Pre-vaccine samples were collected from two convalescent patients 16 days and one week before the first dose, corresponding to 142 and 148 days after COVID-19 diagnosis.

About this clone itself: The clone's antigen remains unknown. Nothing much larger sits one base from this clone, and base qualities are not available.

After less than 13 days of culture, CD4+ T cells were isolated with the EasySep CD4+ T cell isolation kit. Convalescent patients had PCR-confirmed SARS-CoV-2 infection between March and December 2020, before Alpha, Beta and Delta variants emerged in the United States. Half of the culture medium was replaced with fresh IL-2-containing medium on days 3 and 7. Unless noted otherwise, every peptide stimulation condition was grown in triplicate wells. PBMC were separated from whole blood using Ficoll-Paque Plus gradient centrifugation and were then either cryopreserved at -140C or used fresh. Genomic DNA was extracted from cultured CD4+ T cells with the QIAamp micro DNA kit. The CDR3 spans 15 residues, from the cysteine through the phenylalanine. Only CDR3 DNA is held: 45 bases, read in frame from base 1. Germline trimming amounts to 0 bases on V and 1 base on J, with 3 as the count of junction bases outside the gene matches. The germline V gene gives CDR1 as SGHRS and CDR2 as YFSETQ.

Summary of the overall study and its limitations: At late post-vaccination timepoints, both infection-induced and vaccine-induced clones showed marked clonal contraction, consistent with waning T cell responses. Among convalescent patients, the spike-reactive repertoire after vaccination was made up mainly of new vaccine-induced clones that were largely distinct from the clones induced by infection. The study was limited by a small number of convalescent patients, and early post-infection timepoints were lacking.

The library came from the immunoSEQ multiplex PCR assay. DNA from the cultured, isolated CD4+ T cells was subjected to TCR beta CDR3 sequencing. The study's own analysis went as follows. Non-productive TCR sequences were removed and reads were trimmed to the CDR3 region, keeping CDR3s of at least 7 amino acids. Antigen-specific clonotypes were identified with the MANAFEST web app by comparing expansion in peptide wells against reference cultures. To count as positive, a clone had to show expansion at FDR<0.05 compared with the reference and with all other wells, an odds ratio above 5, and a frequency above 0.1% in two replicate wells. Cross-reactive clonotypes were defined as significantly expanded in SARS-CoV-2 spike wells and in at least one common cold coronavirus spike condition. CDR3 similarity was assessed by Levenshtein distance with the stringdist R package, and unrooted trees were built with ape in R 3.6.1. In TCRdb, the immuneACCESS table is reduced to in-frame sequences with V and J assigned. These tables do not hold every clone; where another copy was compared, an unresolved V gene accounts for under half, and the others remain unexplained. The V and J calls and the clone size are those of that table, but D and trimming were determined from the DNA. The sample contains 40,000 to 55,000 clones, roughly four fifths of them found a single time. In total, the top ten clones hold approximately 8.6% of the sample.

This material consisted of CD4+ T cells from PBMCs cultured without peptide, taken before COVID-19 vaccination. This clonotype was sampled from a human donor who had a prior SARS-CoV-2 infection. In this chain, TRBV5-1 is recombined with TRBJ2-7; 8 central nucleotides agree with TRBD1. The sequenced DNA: TGCGCCAGCAGCTTGGATTGGACAGGGTCCTACGAGCAGTACTTC. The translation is CASSLDWTGSYEQYF.